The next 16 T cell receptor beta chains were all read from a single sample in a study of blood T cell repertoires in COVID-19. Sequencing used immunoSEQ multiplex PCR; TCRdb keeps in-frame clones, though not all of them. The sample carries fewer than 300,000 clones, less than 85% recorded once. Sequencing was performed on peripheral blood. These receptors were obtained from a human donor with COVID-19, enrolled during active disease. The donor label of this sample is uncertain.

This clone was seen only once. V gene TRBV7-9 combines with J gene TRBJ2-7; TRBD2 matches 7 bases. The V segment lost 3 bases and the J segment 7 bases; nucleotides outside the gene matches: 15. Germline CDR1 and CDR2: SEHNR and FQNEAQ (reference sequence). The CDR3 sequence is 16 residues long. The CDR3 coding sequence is TGTGCCAGCAGCTTCCCGAGTGGACGGGAGCGGGAAGAGCAGTACTTC. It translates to CASSFPSGREREEQYF.

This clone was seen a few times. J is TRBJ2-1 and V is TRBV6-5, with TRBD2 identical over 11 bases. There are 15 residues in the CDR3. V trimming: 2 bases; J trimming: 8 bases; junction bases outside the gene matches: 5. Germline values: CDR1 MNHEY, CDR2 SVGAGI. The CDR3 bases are TGTGCCAGCAGTTACAGAGGACTAGCGGGCCATGAGCAGTTCTTC. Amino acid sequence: CASSYRGLAGHEQFF.

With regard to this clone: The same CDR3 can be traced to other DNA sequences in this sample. CDR3 in DNA: TGCGCCAGCAGCTTGGGTCTGAATGAGCAGTTCTTC. It specifies CASSLGLNEQFF. V gene TRBV5-1 combines with J gene TRBJ2-1, with D uncertain. This CDR3 region has 12 residues. V was cut by 0 bases and J by 7 bases, with 5 bases left in between. Germline V gene data show CDR1 as SGHRS and CDR2 as YFSETQ. The complete variable domain, with remaining parts taken from reference TRBV5-1 and TRBJ2-1, reads KAGVTQTPRYLIKTRGQQVTLSCSPISGHRSVSWYQQTPGQGLQFLFEYFSETQRNKGNFPGRFSGRQFSNSRSEMNVSTLELGDSALYLCASSLGLNEQFFGPGTRLTVL.

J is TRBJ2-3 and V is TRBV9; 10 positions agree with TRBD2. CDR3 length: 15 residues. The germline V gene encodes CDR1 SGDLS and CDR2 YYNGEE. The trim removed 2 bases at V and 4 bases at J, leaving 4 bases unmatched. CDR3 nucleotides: TGTGCCAGCAGCGTGGGACTAGCGAGCTCAGATACGCAGTATTTT. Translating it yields CASSVGLASSDTQYF.

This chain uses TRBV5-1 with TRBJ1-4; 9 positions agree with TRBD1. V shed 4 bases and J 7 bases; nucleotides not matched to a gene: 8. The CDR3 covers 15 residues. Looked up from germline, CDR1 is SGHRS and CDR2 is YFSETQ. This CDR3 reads CASSATGGRGEKLFF. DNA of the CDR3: TGCGCCAGCAGCGCCACAGGGGGCCGGGGTGAAAAACTGTTTTTT.

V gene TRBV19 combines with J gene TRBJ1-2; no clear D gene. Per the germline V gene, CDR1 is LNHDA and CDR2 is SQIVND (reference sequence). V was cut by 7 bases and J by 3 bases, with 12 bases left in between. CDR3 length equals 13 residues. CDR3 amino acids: CASTADLDYGYTF. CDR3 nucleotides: TGTGCCAGTACGGCGGATTTGGACTATGGCTACACCTTC.

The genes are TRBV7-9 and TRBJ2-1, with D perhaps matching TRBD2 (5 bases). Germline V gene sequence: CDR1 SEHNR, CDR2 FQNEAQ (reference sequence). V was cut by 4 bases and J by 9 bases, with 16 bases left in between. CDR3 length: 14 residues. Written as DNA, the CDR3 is TGTGCCAGCAGCTCCCCGGCCGGGAACCTTGAGCAGTTCTTC. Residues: CASSSPAGNLEQFF.

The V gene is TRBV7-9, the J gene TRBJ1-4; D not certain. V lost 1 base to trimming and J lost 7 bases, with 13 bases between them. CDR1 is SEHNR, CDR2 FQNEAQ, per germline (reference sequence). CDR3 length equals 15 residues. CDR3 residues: CASSLVGQPPEKLFF. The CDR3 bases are TGTGCCAGCAGCTTAGTGGGCCAGCCACCTGAAAAACTGTTTTTT.

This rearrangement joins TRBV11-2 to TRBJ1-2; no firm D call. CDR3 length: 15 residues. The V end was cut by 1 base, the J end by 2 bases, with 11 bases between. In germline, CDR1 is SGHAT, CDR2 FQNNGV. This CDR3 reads CASSLGTAYNYGYTF. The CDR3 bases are TGTGCCAGCAGCTTAGGTACAGCTTACAACTATGGCTACACCTTC.

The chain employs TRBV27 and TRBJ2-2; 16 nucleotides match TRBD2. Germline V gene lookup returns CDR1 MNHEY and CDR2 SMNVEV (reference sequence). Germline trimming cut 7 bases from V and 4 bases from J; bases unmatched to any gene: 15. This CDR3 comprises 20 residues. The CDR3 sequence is CASTGFPGTSGRAGTGELFF. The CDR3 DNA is TGTGCCAGCACCGGATTCCCGGGGACTAGCGGGAGGGCGGGCACCGGGGAGCTGTTTTTT.

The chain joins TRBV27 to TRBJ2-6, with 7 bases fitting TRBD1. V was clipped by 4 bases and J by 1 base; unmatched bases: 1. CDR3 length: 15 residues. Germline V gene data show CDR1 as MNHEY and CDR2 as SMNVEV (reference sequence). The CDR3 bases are TGTGCCAGCAGTTCCAGGGGGTCTGGGGCCAACGTCCTGACTTTC. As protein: CASSSRGSGANVLTF.

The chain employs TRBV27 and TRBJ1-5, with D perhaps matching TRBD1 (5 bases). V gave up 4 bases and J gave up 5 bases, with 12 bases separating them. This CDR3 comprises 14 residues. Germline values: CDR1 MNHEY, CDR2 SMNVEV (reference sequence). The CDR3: CASSSGQTHQPQHF. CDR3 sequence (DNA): TGTGCCAGCAGTTCCGGACAAACCCATCAGCCCCAGCATTTT.

The CDR3 DNA reads as TGTGCCACCAGTGAGGGGACAGGGAGAGTTAACTATGGCTACACCTTC. It translates to CATSEGTGRVNYGYTF. This chain connects TRBV24-1 to TRBJ1-2; 9 positions agree with TRBD1. The ends lost 4 bases at V and 1 base at J; junction bases unmatched: 6. This CDR3 region has 16 residues. CDR1 KGHDR and CDR2 SFDVKD come from the germline V gene.

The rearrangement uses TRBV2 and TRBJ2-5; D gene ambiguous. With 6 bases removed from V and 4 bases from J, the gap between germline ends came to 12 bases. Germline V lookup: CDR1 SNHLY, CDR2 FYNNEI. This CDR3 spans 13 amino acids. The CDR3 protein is CASSFRNAETQYF. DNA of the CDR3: TGTGCCAGCAGCTTTAGAAATGCAGAGACCCAGTACTTC.

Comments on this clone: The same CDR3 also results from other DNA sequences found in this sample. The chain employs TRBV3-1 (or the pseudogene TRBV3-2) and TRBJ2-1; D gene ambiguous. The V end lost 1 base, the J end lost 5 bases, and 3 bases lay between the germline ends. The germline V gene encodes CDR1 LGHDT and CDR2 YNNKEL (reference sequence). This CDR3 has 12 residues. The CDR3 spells CASSQVNNEQFF. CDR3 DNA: TGTGCCAGCAGCCAAGTTAACAATGAGCAGTTCTTC.

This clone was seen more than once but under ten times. DNA for the CDR3: TGTGCCAGCAGTGAGGAGGAAGCGGGAGCTGAGACCCAGTACTTC. As protein: CASSEEEAGAETQYF. The V and J genes are TRBV2 and TRBJ2-5, with TRBD2 identical over 8 bases. The germline gives CDR1 SNHLY, CDR2 FYNNEI. The CDR3 covers 15 residues. J was trimmed by 5 bases and V by 3 bases; bases with no gene match: 8.